The 13 T cell receptor beta chains below were found in one sample sequenced in a study of tumor-infiltrating lymphocytes in primary liver carcinoma. For each extraction, RNA and DNA were obtained together from about 21-30 mg of unsorted bulk tissue. With a constant-region primer, TCR beta cDNA was made from approximately 500 ng of total RNA. Construction of TCR beta libraries relied on three successive nested multiplex PCR rounds employing slightly modified ARM-PCR. Use of TRBV1-TRBV30 forward primers with a C-beta reverse primer characterized the first two PCR rounds, which lasted around 9 cycles each. MiXCR was run by TCRdb on the multiplex PCR reads, yielding one entry per CDR3 protein. The table has over 100,000 distinct CDR3 sequences, around 70% seen once. What was sequenced was tumor-adjacent normal liver tissue. These receptors originate from a woman aged 55-69 years with primary liver carcinoma and hepatitis B virus infection.

The chain joins TRBV6-1 to TRBJ2-7; D not certain. The CDR3 covers 15 residues. Looked up from germline, CDR1 is MNHNS and CDR2 is SASEGT. V lost 4 bases and J lost 3, with 16 bases in between. The chain's CDR3 is CASSVRSDNLYEQYF. CDR3 in DNA: TGTGCCAGCAGTGTTCGTTCGGATAACCTCTACGAGCAGTACTTC.

Concerning this clonotype: This may stem from a read error, because a much larger clone lies one nucleotide away. The rearrangement uses TRBV30 and TRBJ1-2; no firm D call. The CDR3 is made up of 12 amino acids. CDR1 is GTSNPN and CDR2 is SVGIG in the germline V gene (reference sequence). CDR3 in amino acids: CTWSMGNYGYTF. As DNA, the CDR3 is TGTACCTGGAGTATGGGTAACTATGGCTACACCTTC. The variable domain in full, completed from reference TRBV30 and TRBJ1-2, reads SQTIHQWPATLVQPVGSPLSLECTVEGTSNPNLYWYRQAAGRGLQLLFYSVGIGQISSEVPQNLSASRPQDRQFILSSKKLLLSDSGFYLCTWSMGNYGYTFGSGTRLTVV.

Comments on this clonotype: This is likely a read error, given that the CDR3 carries no conserved phenylalanine or tryptophan at its end. The chain has TRBV6-5 and TRBJ1-1; TRBD1 aligns across 7 bases. CDR1 and CDR2 from the germline V gene are MNHEY and SVGAGI. The CDR3 runs 14 residues. The CDR3 nucleotides read TGTACCAGCAGCACCGGGACAGCGAACACTGAAGCTTTCTAT. Its translation: CTSSTGTANTEAFY.

To note about this clonotype: At one boundary the junction diverges from the germline segment, which might be a read error. V is TRBV4-1 and J is TRBJ2-7; 8 nucleotides agree with TRBD1. Germline CDR1 is MGHRA and CDR2 is YSYEKL. The length of the CDR3 is 16 residues. For the CDR3, the DNA is TGCGCCAGCAACCAAAGCAGGGGGCCTAGCTCCTACGAGCAGTGCTTC. Protein: CASNQSRGPSSYEQCF.

As concerns this clonotype: No conserved phenylalanine or tryptophan is present at the end of the CDR3, so a read error is the likely explanation. V and J are TRBV11-1 and TRBJ2-5; D is tentatively TRBD1 or TRBD2 (5 bases each). The CDR3 spans 16 residues. CDR1 and CDR2 (germline): SGHAT, FQDESV (reference sequence). V was clipped by 1 base and J by 7 bases, with 19 bases between them. Written as DNA, the CDR3 is TGTGCCAGCAGCTTAGAGCCGGGGTACCTAAGGGGGACCCAGTACCTC. Protein sequence: CASSLEPGYLRGTQYL.

About this clonotype: Lacking the conserved final phenylalanine or tryptophan, this CDR3 likely reflects a read error. The chain links TRBV6-5 to TRBJ2-7; D may be TRBD1 or TRBD2 (6 bases each). The CDR3 extends over 13 amino acids. Germline CDR1 reads MNHEY; CDR2 reads SVGAGI. CDR3 sequence reads: CTSSKGGHYEQYL. The DNA for the CDR3 is TGTACCAGCAGTAAGGGGGGTCATTACGAGCAGTACTTA.

Turning to this clonotype: A much larger clone differs from this one at a single base, so this may be a read error. The chain employs TRBV28 and TRBJ2-7, with a possible D match to TRBD1 (6 bases). Trimming took off 10 bases at V and 7 bases at J, with 23 bases between the two ends. The CDR3 contains 14 residues. Germline CDR1 reads MDHEN; CDR2 reads SYDVKM. CDR3 residues: CANRNTPTRGEQYF. The CDR3 DNA reads TGTGCCAACCGCAATACCCCAACCAGGGGAGAGCAGTACTTC.

On this clonotype: Likely a read error: the CDR3 ends without its conserved phenylalanine or tryptophan. It is unclear where the CDR3 begins or ends on the DNA, so no DNA is shown, and the CDR3 is as TCRdb lists it. The J gene is TRBJ2-3, the V gene TRBV11-2; the table gives TRBD2 as D, unverified against the DNA. The germline V gene encodes CDR1 SGHAT and CDR2 FQNNGV. Counting both end residues, the CDR3 totals 17 amino acids. This CDR3 is CASSLGGLTYTSYTQYL.

In the case of this clonotype: An end of the junction differs from the germline gene, which may be a read error. The gene calls are TRBV6-5 and TRBJ1-1; 7 nucleotides agree with TRBD1. Germline V gene data show CDR1 as MNHEY and CDR2 as SVGAGI. The CDR3 contains 14 residues. The CDR3 region is CASRSGAGGWEASF. CDR3 sequence (DNA): TGTGCTAGCAGATCCGGGGCAGGGGGTTGGGAAGCTTCCTTT.

The genes are TRBV29-1 and TRBJ1-1; TRBD1 aligns across 8 bases. The CDR3 is 12 amino acids. J was trimmed by 13 bases and V by 5 bases; bases with no gene match: 12. Germline values: CDR1 SQVTM, CDR2 ANQGSEA. CDR3 protein: CSVKFGQGGVFF. CDR3 nucleotides: TGCAGCGTTAAGTTCGGACAGGGTGGAGTTTTCTTT.

To note about this clonotype: The junction departs from germline at one end; a sequencing error may be responsible. This chain joins TRBV11-3 and TRBJ2-1, with D possibly matching TRBD2 (6 bases). Germline loops: CDR1 SGHNT, CDR2 YENEEA. The CDR3 contains 13 residues. The CDR3 bases are TGTGACAGCAGCTCGGACTATAACATTGAGCAGTTCTTC. Translation gives CDSSSDYNIEQFF.

A remark on this clonotype: The CDR3 does not close with the conserved phenylalanine or tryptophan, likely indicating a read error. The genes are TRBV4-2 and TRBJ1-3; 7 bases are shared with TRBD1. This CDR3 has 15 residues. Losses at the gene ends were 3 bases for V and 1 base for J; bases not matched to a gene: 3. The germline V gene has CDR1 LGHNA and CDR2 YNFKEQ. CDR3 sequence (DNA): TGTGCCAGCAGCCACGGGGGACAGTCTGGAAACACCATATATTAT. This encodes CASSHGGQSGNTIYY.

This clonotype was recorded many times. V usage is TRBV30 and J usage is TRBJ2-3; TRBD1 agrees at 10 bases. The CDR3 has 15 amino acids. V was clipped by 1 base and J by 6 bases; unmatched bases: 7. Looked up from germline, CDR1 is GTSNPN and CDR2 is SVGIG (reference sequence). The CDR3 loop is CAWSARQGAWDTQYF. The CDR3 nucleotides are TGTGCCTGGAGTGCCCGACAGGGGGCCTGGGATACGCAGTATTTT.